This is a list of T cell receptor beta chains from one sample in a study of T cells in Graves' hyperthyroidism and ophthalmopathy. TCRdb re-derived calls from the multiplex PCR reads in MiXCR, one entry per CDR3 protein. The sample carries 400,000 to 450,000 distinct CDR3 sequences, roughly 15% recorded once. Sequences were obtained from blood. All receptors derive from a man younger than 35 with Graves' ophthalmopathy. Each CDR3 is given with its conserved first and last residue. D genes are given only for firm matches. Clone size is not always given. Where it is, it says once, few, many or a class for expanded clones.

D gene | J gene | V gene | clone size | CDR3 protein | CDR3 DNA
TRBD2 | TRBJ2-5 | TRBV4-2 | NA | CASSQDLLGGETQYF | TGTGCCAGCAGCCAAGATCTTTTGGGGGGGGAGACCCAGTACTTC
NA | TRBJ2-7 | TRBV7-9 | many | CASSYGIDEQYF | TGTGCCAGCAGCTACGGGATCGACGAGCAGTACTTC
NA | TRBJ1-5 | TRBV12-3/TRBV12-4 | many | CASSLGHQPQHF | TGTGCCAGCAGTTTGGGGCATCAGCCCCAGCATTTT
NA | TRBJ2-2 | TRBV13 | many | CASSHYTGELFF | TGTGCCAGCAGTCATTACACCGGGGAGCTGTTTTTT
NA | TRBJ2-7 | TRBV12-3/TRBV12-4 | many | CASSGTGENEQYF | TGTGCCAGCAGCGGGACGGGGGAAAACGAGCAGTACTTC
TRBD2 | TRBJ2-7 | TRBV30 | NA | CAWGRGGLYEQYF | TGTGCCTGGGGGCGGGGGGGCCTTTACGAGCAGTACTTC
NA | TRBJ2-7 | TRBV6-2/TRBV6-3 | NA | CATFSGGSTLTEQYF | TGTGCCACCTTCTCCGGGGGCTCCACCCTTACCGAGCAGTACTTC
NA | TRBJ2-5 | TRBV29-1 | few | CSVVERSQETQYF | TGCAGCGTTGTGGAGCGGTCCCAAGAGACCCAGTACTTC
NA | TRBJ1-5 | TRBV6-1 | many | CASSEWVSRSNQPQHF | TGTGCCAGCAGTGAATGGGTCAGCCGGAGCAATCAGCCCCAGCATTTT
NA | TRBJ2-3 | TRBV6-1 | many | CASSRGQQGTDTQYF | TGTGCCAGCAGCCGAGGACAGCAGGGCACAGATACGCAGTATTTT
NA | TRBJ1-3 | TRBV29-1 | few | CSVWEGTGNTIYF | TGCAGCGTCTGGGAGGGGACTGGAAACACCATATATTTT
TRBD2 | TRBJ2-7 | TRBV6-1 | NA | CASNWGLAVEQYF | TGTGCCAGCAACTGGGGACTAGCAGTCGAGCAGTACTTC